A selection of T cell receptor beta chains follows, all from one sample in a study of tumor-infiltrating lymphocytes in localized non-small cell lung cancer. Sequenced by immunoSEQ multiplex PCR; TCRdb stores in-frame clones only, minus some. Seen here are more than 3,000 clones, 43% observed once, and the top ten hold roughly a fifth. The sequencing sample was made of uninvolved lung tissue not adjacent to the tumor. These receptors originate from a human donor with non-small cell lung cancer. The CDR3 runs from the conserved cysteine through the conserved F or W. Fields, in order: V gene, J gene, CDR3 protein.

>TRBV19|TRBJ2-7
CASSLGTSGLNEQYF
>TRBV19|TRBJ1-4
CASSKEDSNEKLFF
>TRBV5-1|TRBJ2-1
CASSFGAYNEQFF
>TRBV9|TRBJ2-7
CASSEGYEQYF
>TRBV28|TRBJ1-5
CASSPGHSSNQPQHF
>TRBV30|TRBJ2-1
CAWSGGDLNEQFF
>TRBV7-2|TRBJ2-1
CASSPILRSVEQFF
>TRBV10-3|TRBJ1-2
CAISADSLYGQGRYGYTF
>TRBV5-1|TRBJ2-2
CASSPARERLNTGELFF
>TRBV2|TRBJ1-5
CASSPTGDSNQPQHF
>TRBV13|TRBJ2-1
CASSTQGWPHNEQFF
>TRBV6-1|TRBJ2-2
CASNSVGTGELFF
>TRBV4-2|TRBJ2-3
CASSAGFIDTQYF
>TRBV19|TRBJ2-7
CASSKAGAGYEQYF
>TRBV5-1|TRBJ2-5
CASSLLLQETQYF
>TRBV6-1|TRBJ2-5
CASRPLTGNGETQYF
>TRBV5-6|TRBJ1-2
CASTPGAGQGNYGYTF
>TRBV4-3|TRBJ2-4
CASSHGLAVGIQYF
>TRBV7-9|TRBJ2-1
CASSYRENHNEQFF
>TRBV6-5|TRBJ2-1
CASSDVRGGRFF
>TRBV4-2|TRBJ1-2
CASSQDPTAGASYGYTF
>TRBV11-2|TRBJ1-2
CASSFYGGYGYTF
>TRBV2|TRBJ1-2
CASSAGQGAFGYTF
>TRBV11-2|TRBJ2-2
CASRLGGGSTGELFF
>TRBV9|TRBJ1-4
CASSAGQPGEKLFF
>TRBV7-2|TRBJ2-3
CASSLAGLSTDTQYF
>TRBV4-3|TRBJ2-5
CASSQGVGQETQYF
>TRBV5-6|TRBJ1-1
CASSPGGTEAFF
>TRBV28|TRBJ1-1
CASSLTPYTEAFF
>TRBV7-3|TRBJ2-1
CASSPAGAGGRGEQFF
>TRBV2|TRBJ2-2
CASREGQGAGTGELFF
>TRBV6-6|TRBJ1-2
CASSPGSYISYGYTF
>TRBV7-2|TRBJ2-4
CASSSQGTANQNIQYF
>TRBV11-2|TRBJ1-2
CASSLSGRGFGGYTF
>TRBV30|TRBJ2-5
CAWSAPSVILGTQYF
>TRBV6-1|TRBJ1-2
CASPVEGNYGYTF
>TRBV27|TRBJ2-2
CASSFGQGWLFF
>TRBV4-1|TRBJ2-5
CASSPEGQPRETQYF
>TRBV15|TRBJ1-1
CATSREWDQGTEAFF
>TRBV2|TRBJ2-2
CASSGDNTGELFF
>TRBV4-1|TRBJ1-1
CASRLGNTEAFF
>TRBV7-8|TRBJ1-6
CASSLIGGEDSPLHF
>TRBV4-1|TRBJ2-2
CASRPTGALTGELFF
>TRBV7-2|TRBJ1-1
CASSPPRADERAFF
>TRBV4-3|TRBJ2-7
CASSQELGLAGDEQYF
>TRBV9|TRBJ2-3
CASSVRKGLDHTQYF
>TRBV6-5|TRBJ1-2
CATKGGGGYTF
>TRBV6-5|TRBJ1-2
CASSYQGYTAYGYTF
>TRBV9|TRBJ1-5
CASSVGLGVTPQHF
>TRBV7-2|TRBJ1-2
CASSQTANYGYTF
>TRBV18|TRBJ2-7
CASSPISGFSYEQYF
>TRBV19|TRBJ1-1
CASSKQGVDTEAFF
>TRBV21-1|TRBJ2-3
CASSKAWEAGTSTDTQYF
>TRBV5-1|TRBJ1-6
CASSLGAKNSPLHF